This T cell receptor (beta chain) was captured by sequencing in a study of technical replicates of blood from a few donors. Produced via immunoSEQ multiplex PCR; TCRdb's table is partial and in-frame only. The profile shows 70,000 or so clones, over 95% of them singletons. V was shortened by 5 bases and J by 3 bases, with 20 bases between the two germline ends. Germline V gives CDR1 SGHTA, CDR2 FQGNSA. This CDR3 is 16 amino acids long. The rearrangement uses TRBV7-2 and TRBJ2-7, with D possibly matching TRBD2 (6 bases). Input material: T cells isolated from PBMCs. The source of this sequence is a human donor in good health. In DNA, the CDR3 is TGTGCCAGCAGCCAAAATCTAGCGTCTCCTAACTACGAGCAGTACTTC. It is translated as CASSQNLASPNYEQYF.